This T cell receptor (beta chain) was sequenced during a study of EBV T-cell therapy then PD-1 blockade in nasopharyngeal carcinoma (dated by TCRdb to the early 2020s). The sample holds a few counts of this clone. Its antigen is currently not known. Per-base qualities were not stored, and no clone one base away is much larger. CDR1 and CDR2 are drawn from the germline V gene (reference sequence): SEHNR, FQNEAQ. The CDR3 sequence holds 14 residues, the cysteine and phenylalanine included. The retained sequence is limited to the CDR3, 42 bases, with the frame set at the first base. V lost 1 base and J lost 1 base; the stretch between them is 4 bases long. The Qiagen DNeasy Kit was used to extract genomic DNA from the sorted cells. Deep sequencing of the TCR beta chain was done on the immunoSEQ platform. In the paper's pipeline: Repertoire data analysis was performed with the immunoSEQ Analyzer software. Entries here come from immuneACCESS through TCRdb and include only in-frame sequences with V and J called. Some clones fail to appear in such tables; in the studies checked, an unresolved V gene covers under half of the shortfall, and the cause of the remainder is unknown. V and J calls plus clone size are reproduced from that table; the DNA served to infer D and trimming. In all, the sample holds 20,000 to 25,000 clones, and 82% of those were seen once. In total, the top ten clones hold roughly 26% of the sample.

In the paper's terms, the treatment or condition label means: AdE1-LMPpoly-expanded autologous EBV-specific T-cell therapy followed by anti-PD-1 nivolumab. Sequenced material: CD8+ T cells from blood, taken at day -245 from a patient whose treatment included autologous EBV-specific T cells and nivolumab. Recombination linked TRBV7-9 to TRBJ1-4; no D gene call is confident. This clonotype originated in a man aged 35 to 55 with nasopharyngeal carcinoma. The CDR3 loop reads CASSLVQTNEKLFF. The sequenced DNA: TGTGCCAGCAGCTTAGTTCAAACTAATGAAAAACTGTTTTTT.